The 17 T cell receptor beta chains in this list originate from one sample, sequenced in a study of T cell repertoires in cytomegalovirus infection (dated by TCRdb to between 2018 and 2021). The treatment or condition label, as the study defines it: in vitro stimulation with specific CMV peptide epitopes to enrich CMV-specific T cells. The antigens of these receptors remain unknown. TCRdb records Illumina HiSeq 1500 as the sequencer. The public reads were reprocessed in TCRdb via fastp at Q25 and MiXCR, keeping in-frame beta chains. For every CDR3 protein sequence, its rows merge into one entry that carries the most common genes and DNA. Here the sample has 750,000 to 900,000 distinct CDR3 sequences; just under 30% occur a single time. Of the sample, around 13% is held by the ten largest clones. Specimen: cultured CD8+ T cells from PBMCs, collected from culture after CMV antigen stimulation. Receptors were obtained from a human donor in good health (CMV status not recorded). Some clones in this sample may be carry-over from other donors' samples.

The gene calls are TRBV5-6 and TRBJ1-2, with 9 nucleotides matching TRBD1. Germline V CDR1 and CDR2: SGHDT, YYEEEE. This CDR3 region has 15 residues. V trimming: 3 bases; J trimming: 4 bases; junction bases outside the gene matches: 7. This chain's CDR3 is CASSSPGQGLYGYTF. CDR3 DNA sequence: TGTGCCAGCAGCTCCCCGGGACAGGGCCTCTATGGCTACACCTTC.

This clonotype has more than one count but fewer than ten. The chain has TRBV10-2 and TRBJ1-2, with D possibly matching TRBD1 (5 bases). The CDR3 has 14 amino acids. Germline values: CDR1 WSHSY, CDR2 SAAADI. V lost 0 bases and J 4 bases, leaving 9 bases between the germline ends. The chain's CDR3 is CASSESWGGYGYTF. DNA for the CDR3: TGCGCCAGCAGTGAGTCATGGGGCGGCTATGGCTACACCTTC.

V is TRBV12-3 or TRBV12-4 and J is TRBJ1-5; a weak D match, TRBD1 (6 bases). Trimming shortened V by 6 bases and J by 4 bases, and 19 bases separated the two germline ends. The CDR3 is 16 residues long. The DNA of the CDR3 is TGTGCCAGCAGCCTAGGGACACACCGCATAAATCAGCCCCAGCATTTT. Translation gives CASSLGTHRINQPQHF.

The chain joins TRBV5-5 to TRBJ2-7, with TRBD1 identical over 7 bases. The junction had 6 bases not matched to a gene; V was cut back by 3 bases and J by 3 bases. The CDR3 spans 14 residues. From germline, CDR1 is SGHKS and CDR2 YYEKEE (reference sequence). CDR3 DNA: TGTGCCAGCAGCTCACCCGGGACAGACTACGAGCAGTACGTC. Protein: CASSSPGTDYEQYV.

The chain couples TRBV20-1 to TRBJ2-1; the D gene is possibly TRBD2 (6 bases). Germline CDR1 DFQATT, CDR2 SNEGSKA (reference sequence). The CDR3 covers 13 residues. The CDR3 is CSIPDGSGYEQFF. Written as DNA, the CDR3 is TGCAGCATACCAGATGGTAGCGGCTATGAGCAGTTCTTC.

The rearrangement joins TRBV7-9 to TRBJ2-4; D call uncertain. Trimming removed 1 base at V and 2 bases at J, with 6 bases between. The CDR3 is 14 amino acids. Germline V lookup: CDR1 SEHNR, CDR2 FQNEAQ (reference sequence). The CDR3 loop reads CASSLVVSKNIQYF. DNA of the CDR3: TGTGCCAGCAGCTTAGTAGTGTCCAAAAACATTCAGTACTTC.

A few counts support this clonotype. Given the absence of the conserved phenylalanine or tryptophan at the CDR3 end, a read error is likely. Because the CDR3's place on the DNA is in doubt, the DNA is left out and the CDR3 is given as listed by TCRdb. The CDR3 sequence: CASSGPTDQGQARL. This sequence joins TRBV7-9 and TRBJ2-7; TRBD1, the table's D call, lacks a check against the DNA. The CDR3 length is 14 residues, termini included. Germline lookup yields CDR1 SEHNR and CDR2 FQNEAQ (reference sequence).

The chain combines TRBV7-9 with TRBJ1-4; no definite D call. This CDR3 region has 12 residues. Trimming shortened V by 0 bases and J by 11 bases, and 7 bases separated the two germline ends. In germline, CDR1 is SEHNR, CDR2 FQNEAQ (reference sequence). The CDR3 loop is CASSLAAGKLFF. The CDR3 DNA follows: TGTGCCAGCAGCTTAGCGGCCGGGAAACTGTTTTTT.

This clonotype was seen only a few times. The chain joins TRBV9 to TRBJ2-6, with TRBD2 identical over 8 bases. The CDR3 runs to 17 residues. The J segment lost 2 bases and the V segment lost 6 bases, leaving 10 bases of the junction unmatched. The germline gives CDR1 SGDLS, CDR2 YYNGEE. The CDR3 nucleotides are TGTGCCAGCACCACGCGGGGGGAAAACCCTGGGGCCAACGTCCTGACTTTC. It is translated as CASTTRGENPGANVLTF.

The J gene is TRBJ1-2, the V gene TRBV19; TRBD1 might be the D (6 bases). The CDR3 length is 12 residues. Trimming pared 10 bases from V and 7 bases from J, leaving 16 bases between. Germline V gene sequence: CDR1 LNHDA, CDR2 SQIVND (reference sequence). CDR3 nucleotides: TGTGCCACCCTGTCCGGGGGCGTTGGCTACACCTTC. It yields the protein CATLSGGVGYTF.

This clonotype was seen repeatedly, ten times or more. V is TRBV7-6 and J is TRBJ1-2, with D possibly being TRBD1 (6 bases). Between the trimmed V and J ends, which lost 1 base and 4 bases, there was a span of 16 bases. The CDR3 is made up of 16 amino acids. Germline V gene lookup returns CDR1 SGHVS and CDR2 FNYEAQ. The CDR3 DNA is TGTGCCAGCAGCTTAGGATTTACAGGGCCCCTCTATGGCTACACCTTC. It encodes CASSLGFTGPLYGYTF.

This chain links TRBV6-2 or TRBV6-3 with TRBJ2-5; tentatively, D is TRBD1 (5 bases). V lost 2 bases, J lost 4 bases, and 11 bases lay in between. The CDR3 totals 14 residues. The germline CDR1 and CDR2 sequences are MNHEY and SVGEGT. CDR3 in amino acids: CASSYGAERETQYF. The CDR3 DNA follows: TGTGCCAGCAGTTACGGGGCAGAACGAGAGACCCAGTACTTC.

V and J are TRBV4-1 and TRBJ2-1; D unresolved. The germline gives CDR1 MGHRA, CDR2 YSYEKL. The CDR3 runs to 14 residues. Between the trimmed V and J ends, which lost 0 bases and 3 bases, there was a span of 6 bases. The CDR3 DNA sequence: TGCGCCAGCAGCCAAGAGAAGAGCTACAATGAGCAGTTCTTC. Its protein is CASSQEKSYNEQFF.

This clonotype was picked up many times. The rearrangement uses TRBV7-8 and TRBJ1-3; the D is unclear. CDR1 and CDR2 (germline): SGHVS, FQNEAQ. The CDR3 runs 16 residues. V was shortened by 0 bases and J by 1 base, with 10 bases between the two germline ends. The CDR3 sequence is CASSLAGGESGNTIYF. CDR3 DNA sequence: TGTGCCAGCAGCTTAGCGGGAGGCGAATCTGGAAACACCATATATTTT.

This clonotype has more than one count but fewer than ten. The chain uses TRBV7-8 and TRBJ2-3; the D gene is possibly TRBD2 (5 bases). Germline CDR1 reads SGHVS; CDR2 reads FQNEAQ. Deletions cut 2 bases from V and 5 bases from J, with 20 bases between. This CDR3 spans 17 amino acids. The CDR3 sequence is CASSLWITGSRGDTQYF. The CDR3 region has the DNA TGTGCCAGCAGCTTATGGATAACGGGGTCTCGCGGAGATACGCAGTATTTT. Complete variable domain (other parts from reference TRBV7-8 and TRBJ2-3): GAGVSQSPRYKVAKRGQDVALRCDPISGHVSLFWYQQALGQGPEFLTYFQNEAQLDKSGLPSDRFFAERPEGSVSTLKIQRTQQEDSAVYLCASSLWITGSRGDTQYFGPGTRLTVL.

In this sample, this clonotype turned up a few times. This chain connects TRBV7-8 to TRBJ1-5; D might be TRBD1 (5 bases). Per germline, CDR1 SGHVS and CDR2 FQNEAQ. This CDR3 has 12 residues. Deletions cut 5 bases from V and 9 bases from J, with 11 bases between. CDR3 sequence reads: CASSQGLVPQHF. CDR3 DNA sequence: TGTGCCAGCAGCCAGGGCTTGGTGCCCCAGCATTTT.

This chain joins TRBV19 and TRBJ1-1, with D tentatively TRBD1 (5 bases). The CDR3 is made up of 14 amino acids. Trimming left V 3 bases short and J 1 base short, with 9 bases between. The V gene's germline CDR1 is LNHDA and CDR2 SQIVND (reference sequence). The CDR3 region has the DNA TGTGCCAGTAGTATGGGGACTGCGAACACTGAAGCTTTCTTT. Protein product: CASSMGTANTEAFF.